This T cell receptor (beta chain) was observed in a study of neoadjuvant nivolumab and ipilimumab in lung cancer. Overall study: The combination arm added day-1 ipilimumab 1 mg/kg to nivolumab 3 mg/kg on days 1, 15, 29.

Profiling relied on immunoSEQ multiplex PCR, and the TCRdb table lists in-frame clones only, not all of them. The sample yields 39,000 or so clones, 80% to 90% seen once. Study conclusions and caveats: Higher pretherapy blood TCR richness went with higher resected-tumor richness.

V was cut by 0 bases and J by 5 bases, with 8 bases left in between. This CDR3 comprises 14 residues. From germline, CDR1 is KGHSH and CDR2 LQKENI. This clone was counted a single time. Its cognate antigen is unknown. The specimen was peripheral blood, collected before neoadjuvant nivolumab, alone or with ipilimumab. The V and J genes are TRBV18 and TRBJ2-1, with D tentatively TRBD1 (6 bases). This sequence was found in an adult with non-small cell lung cancer. The CDR3 sequence: CASSPPAGDNEQFF. The CDR3 DNA sequence: TGTGCCAGCTCACCACCGGCAGGGGACAATGAGCAGTTCTTC.